These 15 T cell receptor beta chains came from one sample sequenced in a study of human T cells and chemical hapten exposure. Time point reported: patch test 1, 2 weeks after DPC sensitization. The treatment: therapeutic diphenylcyclopropenone sensitization with weekly scalp DPC. TCRdb passed the RACE reads through MiXCR, listing each CDR3 protein once. The sample holds tens of thousands of distinct CDR3 sequences, about 10% seen once. The sample was whole blood, taken in connection with sensitization to the hapten diphenylcyclopropenone (DPC). These receptor sequences come from a man in his forties with alopecia areata. Some clones in this sample may be carry-over from other donors' samples.

The table lists this clonotype with many counts. The chain has TRBV6-2 or TRBV6-3 and TRBJ2-1, with D possibly TRBD2 on 6 matching bases. With 3 bases removed from V and 0 bases from J, the gap between germline ends came to 9 bases. This CDR3 spans 15 amino acids. Germline V lookup: CDR1 MNHEY, CDR2 SVGEGT. In nucleotides, the CDR3 is TGTGCCAGCAGTTATGCCGGGAGCTCCTACAATGAGCAGTTCTTC. Translating it yields CASSYAGSSYNEQFF.

Ten or more counts support this clonotype. V usage is TRBV29-1 and J usage is TRBJ2-5; D gene unclear. Germline V CDR1 and CDR2: SQVTM, ANQGSEA. CDR3 length: 13 residues. Trimming left V 3 bases short and J 7 bases short, with 15 bases between. This CDR3 reads CSVDYSREGTQYF. Here the CDR3 DNA reads TGCAGCGTTGATTACTCCCGAGAAGGGACCCAGTACTTC.

V gene TRBV18 combines with J gene TRBJ1-6; D not resolved. The CDR3 has 14 amino acids. The ends were cut back, 1 base at V and 4 bases at J, with 5 bases in the middle. Germline V gene lookup returns CDR1 KGHSH and CDR2 LQKENI. The CDR3 loop reads CASSPLPYNSPLHF. The CDR3 bases are TGTGCCAGCTCACCACTGCCATATAATTCACCCCTCCACTTT.

This clonotype has only a few counts. J is TRBJ2-5 and V is TRBV20-1; D assignment may be TRBD1 or TRBD2 (5 bases each). The germline V gene has CDR1 DFQATT and CDR2 SNEGSKA (reference sequence). The CDR3 is 13 amino acids. CDR3 DNA sequence: TGCAGCGGAACCGGGACCTCCGCAGAGACCCAGTACTTC. Encoded protein: CSGTGTSAETQYF.

The rearrangement joins TRBV6-2 or TRBV6-3 to TRBJ2-7; D remains unclear. CDR1 is MNHEY, CDR2 SVGEGT, per germline. This CDR3 contains 12 residues. The V end lost 7 bases, the J end lost 3 bases, and 10 bases lay between the germline ends. CDR3 in DNA: TGTGCCAGCACCAACAGTAACTACGAGCAGTACGTC. Amino acid sequence: CASTNSNYEQYV.

This clonotype was counted a few times. The chain uses TRBV7-2 and TRBJ1-1; unclear D gene. CDR1 and CDR2 from the germline V gene are SGHTA and FQGNSA. The CDR3 has 14 residues. V lost 8 bases to trimming and J lost 5 bases, with 18 bases between them. CDR3 loop: CASLKDLAGTEAFF. The DNA of the CDR3 is TGTGCCAGCCTTAAAGATCTTGCTGGGACTGAAGCTTTCTTT.

The chain uses TRBV29-1 and TRBJ2-1, with D possibly being TRBD1 (5 bases). The CDR3 covers 12 residues. Germline V gene data show CDR1 as SQVTM and CDR2 as ANQGSEA. V dropped 3 bases and J dropped 9 bases, with 12 bases sitting between them. Written as DNA, the CDR3 is TGCAGCGTTGAGGGGCAGGGTACTGAGCAGTTCTTC. Residues: CSVEGQGTEQFF.

This clonotype has only a few counts. The chain combines TRBV27 with TRBJ2-3; D unresolved. Per the germline V gene, CDR1 is MNHEY and CDR2 is SMNVEV (reference sequence). Trimming left V 4 bases short and J 0 bases short, with 8 bases between. The CDR3 loop spans 14 amino acids. In DNA form, the CDR3 reads TGTGCCAGCAGTTGGGCTACTAGCACAGATACGCAGTATTTT. Its translation: CASSWATSTDTQYF.

The chain couples TRBV6-1 to TRBJ2-7, with D perhaps matching TRBD1 (6 bases). CDR1 and CDR2 (germline): MNHNS, SASEGT. The CDR3 extends over 17 amino acids. The V end lost 1 base, the J end lost 3 bases, and 19 bases lay between the germline ends. The CDR3 spells CASSEGHRVTIFYEQYV. The CDR3 bases are TGTGCCAGCAGTGAAGGACACAGGGTTACAATTTTCTACGAGCAGTACGTC.

This clonotype was seen ten or more times. V gene TRBV4-3 combines with J gene TRBJ1-2, with 8 bases fitting TRBD1. The CDR3 has 15 amino acids. Trimming at V came to 1 base and at J to 7 bases, leaving 8 bases not matched to a gene. Germline loops: CDR1 LGHNA, CDR2 YSLEER. This CDR3 reads CASSQGGGQGAGYTF. The CDR3 DNA reads TGCGCCAGCAGCCAAGGAGGCGGACAGGGTGCTGGCTACACCTTC.

V gene TRBV12-3 or TRBV12-4 combines with J gene TRBJ2-1; 12 nucleotides align to TRBD2. V lost 3 bases and J lost 4; bases outside the gene matches: 4. This CDR3 contains 16 residues. The CDR3 DNA follows: TGTGCCAGCAGTTTGACTAGCGGGAGTAGGTACAATGAGCAGTTCTTC. This gives the protein CASSLTSGSRYNEQFF.

This chain joins TRBV28 and TRBJ2-3, with D possibly being TRBD2 (5 bases). Germline CDR1 is MDHEN and CDR2 is SYDVKM. V lost 5 bases, J lost 0 bases, and 18 bases lay in between. This CDR3 spans 17 amino acids. The CDR3: CASSDRSGSASTDTQYF. The CDR3 DNA follows: TGTGCCAGCAGTGACCGTTCGGGTAGCGCCAGCACAGATACGCAGTATTTT.

The rearrangement joins TRBV6-5 to TRBJ1-5; possible D gene TRBD1, 5 bases. The CDR3 sequence is 13 residues long. V lost 7 bases and J lost 5, with 12 bases in between. Germline CDR1 MNHEY, CDR2 SVGAGI. The CDR3 nucleotides are TGTGCCAGCACCGACAGAGGGGATCAGCCCCAGCATTTT. Protein sequence: CASTDRGDQPQHF.

This clonotype appeared many times. The chain is built from TRBV27 and TRBJ2-3, with D unresolved. CDR3 length: 13 amino acids. CDR1 is MNHEY and CDR2 is SMNVEV in the germline V gene (reference sequence). With 2 bases removed from V and 4 bases from J, the gap between germline ends came to 7 bases. CDR3 region: CASSLRTADTQYF. Written as DNA, the CDR3 is TGTGCCAGCAGTTTAAGGACCGCAGATACGCAGTATTTT.

This clonotype was seen only a few times. This chain connects TRBV5-1 to TRBJ2-5; 7 bases align to TRBD1. The junction had 10 bases not matched to a gene; V was cut back by 0 bases and J by 2 bases. The CDR3 has 17 residues. Germline CDR1 is SGHRS and CDR2 is YFSETQ. The chain's CDR3 is CASSLDVIRGQQETQYF. In nucleotides, the CDR3 is TGCGCCAGCAGCTTGGATGTTATTAGGGGACAGCAAGAGACCCAGTACTTC.